The present entry profiles one T cell receptor beta chain with its context. These data come from a study of blood T cell repertoires in COVID-19. The cohort comprised adults aged about 18 to 89 years residing in about two dozen US areas. Participants reported their clinical history, and cohort assignment relied on those reports. Resolution of symptoms, clearance, or two negative PCRs was present in recovered Cohort 3 donors. TCRdb's table, derived via immunoSEQ multiplex PCR, lists solely in-frame clones and lacks some. Of 160,000 or so clones in the sample, 82% were seen once. Germline V gene data show CDR1 as MNHEY and CDR2 as SMNVEV (reference sequence). CDR3 length: 18 residues. Trimming took 6 bases from V and 2 from J, leaving 22 bases between them.

The sample comprised PBMCs or T cells enriched from blood (not recorded which). The chain has TRBV27 and TRBJ2-2; D is perhaps TRBD1 (6 bases). This clonotype originated in a man between 60 and 75 years old who had recovered from COVID-19. In DNA form, the CDR3 reads TGTGCCAGCAGCCGTAGGACAGTCTCCCCGCCTAACACCGGGGAGCTGTTTTTT. Translating it yields CASSRRTVSPPNTGELFF.